Following are 9 T cell receptor beta chains from one sample sequenced in a study of neoadjuvant nivolumab and ipilimumab in lung cancer (dated by TCRdb to the early 2020s). The protocol used for the library was the immunoSEQ multiplex PCR assay. The immuneACCESS repertoire file appears here via TCRdb, limited to in-frame rearrangements. These files lack a portion of the clones; in checked studies, under half of the deficit traces to unresolved V genes, and the cause of the others is not known. The sample table contains about 9,000 clones; only one count was recorded for 77% of them. The ten largest clonotypes hold more than 2.5% of the sample. Reading the label with the study, this specimen's time point is: at surgical resection after neoadjuvant nivolumab +/- ipilimumab. This specimen consisted of tumor tissue, obtained after neoadjuvant nivolumab, alone or with ipilimumab, at or shortly before surgery. The receptors stem from an adult with non-small cell lung cancer.

The chain joins TRBV19 to TRBJ2-5, with 8 bases matching TRBD2. With 10 bases clipped from V and 1 base from J, the junction kept 8 bases outside the gene matches. The germline V gene has CDR1 LNHDA and CDR2 SQIVND (reference sequence). The CDR3 extends over 14 amino acids. DNA for the CDR3: TGTGCCACCTCTAGCGGGCGCATCCAAGAGACCCAGTACTTC. Amino acids: CATSSGRIQETQYF.

The gene calls are TRBV29-1 and TRBJ2-7; D may correspond to TRBD1 or TRBD2 (5 bases each). CDR1 is SQVTM and CDR2 is ANQGSEA in the germline V gene. Trimming removed 2 bases from V and 2 bases from J, with 10 bases in between. This CDR3 has 13 amino acids. The CDR3 sequence: CSVERDGTYEQYF. CDR3 DNA: TGCAGCGTTGAAAGGGACGGAACCTACGAGCAGTACTTC.

The rearrangement uses TRBV2 and TRBJ1-1, with D uncertain. The length of the CDR3 is 11 residues. V shed 6 bases and J shed 11 bases, with 13 bases lying between them. Germline V CDR1 and CDR2: SNHLY, FYNNEI. The CDR3 region is CASSARGLAFF. In nucleotides, the CDR3 is TGTGCCAGCAGCGCACGGGGATTGGCTTTCTTT.

The chain recombines TRBV25-1 with TRBJ2-5; D tentatively reads TRBD1 or TRBD2 (5 bases each). Trimming removed 4 bases at V and 3 bases at J, with 24 bases between. The CDR3 is 18 amino acids. Germline loops: CDR1 MGHDK, CDR2 SYGVNS. The CDR3 bases are TGTGCCAGCAGTGTAACCGGGACCCTCGGAAACATTGAAGAGACCCAGTACTTC. This translates into CASSVTGTLGNIEETQYF.

The chain carries TRBV11-2 and TRBJ2-7, with 10 bases identical to TRBD1. The V segment lost 6 bases and the J segment 4 bases; nucleotides outside the gene matches: 12. Germline values: CDR1 SGHAT, CDR2 FQNNGV. There are 16 residues in the CDR3. The CDR3 protein is CASRGQGGTSPYEQYF. The CDR3 DNA reads TGTGCCAGCAGAGGACAGGGGGGAACTAGTCCGTACGAGCAGTACTTC.

There are a few counts of this clone. The gene calls are TRBV21-1 and TRBJ1-5. TRBV21-1 is marked as a pseudogene. This CDR3 spans 11 amino acids. In DNA, the CDR3 is TGTGCCAGCAGCTTCCATCAGCCCCAGCATTTT. Encoded protein: CASSFHQPQHF.

The genes are TRBV7-9 and TRBJ2-7, with D unclear. CDR1 SEHNR and CDR2 FQNEAQ come from the germline V gene (reference sequence). V was clipped by 5 bases and J by 6 bases, with 11 bases between them. The CDR3 sequence is 12 residues long. The CDR3 nucleotides read TGTGCCAGCAGCGGAACAAGCTCCGAGCAGTACTTC. Protein sequence: CASSGTSSEQYF.

This chain connects TRBV10-1 to TRBJ2-7; 10 bases are shared with TRBD2. Losses at the gene ends were 0 bases for V and 3 bases for J; bases not matched to a gene: 8. This CDR3 contains 17 residues. The germline CDR1 and CDR2 sequences are WNHNN and SYGVQD (reference sequence). The CDR3 DNA sequence: TGCGCCAGCAGTGAGTCGAAGGGCGCTAGCGGGAGCTACGAGCAGTACTTC. Protein: CASSESKGASGSYEQYF.

This clone showed up just a few times. The rearrangement links TRBV18 to TRBJ2-7, with D uncertain. Per germline, CDR1 KGHSH and CDR2 LQKENI. V lost 3 bases, J lost 0 bases, and 6 bases lay in between. CDR3 size: 13 residues. CDR3 DNA: TGTGCCAGCTCACCGTCTAACTCCTACGAGCAGTACTTC. This codes for CASSPSNSYEQYF. Based on the CDR3 plus reference TRBV18 and TRBJ2-7, the full variable domain is NAGVMQNPRHLVRRRGQEARLRCSPMKGHSHVYWYRQLPEEGLKFMVYLQKENIIDESGMPKERFSAEFPKEGPSILRIQQVVRGDSAAYFCASSPSNSYEQYFGPGTRLTVT.